Here is one T cell receptor (beta chain) with its context. Patients with Susac syndrome met the recently defined diagnostic criteria for definite or probable disease. This record belongs to a study of CD8 T cells in Susac syndrome. Study-level background: When their blood was taken, patients with Susac syndrome were therapy-naive, taking corticosteroids, or taking intravenous immunoglobulin alone.

RNA totalling about 0.45 to 1 ug underwent reverse transcription with random hexamers. TCRdb itself ran the immunoSEQ multiplex PCR reads through MiXCR, one entry per CDR3 protein. This table holds 200,000 or so distinct CDR3 sequences, approximately 96% found once. Germline CDR1 is MRHNA and CDR2 is SNTAGT. The CDR3 sequence is 14 residues long. Germline trimming cut 3 bases from V and 7 bases from J; bases unmatched to any gene: 3. The sequence was obtained from a human donor with Susac syndrome. This chain links TRBV6-4 with TRBJ1-6; 7 bases are a match to TRBD1. Sequencing was done on a sample of CD4+ T cells from PBMCs. CDR3 sequence: CASSERQGNSPLHF. CDR3 DNA: TGTGCCAGCAGTGAACGACAGGGCAATTCACCCCTCCACTTT.